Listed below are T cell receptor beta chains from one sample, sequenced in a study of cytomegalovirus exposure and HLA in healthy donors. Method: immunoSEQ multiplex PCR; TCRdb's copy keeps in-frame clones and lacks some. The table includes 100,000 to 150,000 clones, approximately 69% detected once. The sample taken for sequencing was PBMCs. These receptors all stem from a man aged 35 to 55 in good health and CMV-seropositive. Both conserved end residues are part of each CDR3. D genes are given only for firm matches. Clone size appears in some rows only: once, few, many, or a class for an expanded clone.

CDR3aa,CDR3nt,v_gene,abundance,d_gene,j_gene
CASRESSGNTIYF,TGTGCCAGCAGGGAGAGCTCTGGAAACACCATATATTTT,TRBV2,-,-,TRBJ1-3
CASSLQRAGPNQPQHF,TGTGCCAGCAGCTTGCAGAGGGCGGGGCCCAATCAGCCCCAGCATTTT,TRBV5-6,-,-,TRBJ1-5
CASSPRTSGDTQYF,TGTGCCAGCAGCCCCCGGACTAGCGGGGATACGCAGTATTTT,TRBV9,-,TRBD2,TRBJ2-3
CASSGQPVGYTF,TGTGCCAGCAGCGGACAGCCCGTGGGCTACACCTTC,TRBV9,-,-,TRBJ1-2
CAWVGGGKQETQYF,TGTGCCTGGGTCGGGGGGGGGAAACAAGAGACCCAGTACTTC,TRBV30,-,TRBD2,TRBJ2-5
CASSLEGTGDDEQYF,TGCGCCAGCAGCTTGGAAGGGACAGGGGATGACGAGCAGTACTTC,TRBV5-1,-,TRBD1,TRBJ2-7
CASSTSPQGYEQYF,TGTGCCAGCAGTACTTCCCCACAGGGCTACGAGCAGTACTTC,TRBV6-5,-,-,TRBJ2-7
CASSLSGFTGELFF,TGCGCCAGCAGCTTAAGCGGGTTCACCGGGGAGCTGTTTTTT,TRBV5-1,-,-,TRBJ2-2
CASSESPGSQPQHF,TGTGCCAGCAGTGAGTCGCCCGGGAGTCAGCCCCAGCATTTT,TRBV6-4,-,-,TRBJ1-5
CASSPHYNSPLHF,TGTGCCAGCAGTCCCCATTATAATTCACCCCTCCACTTT,TRBV6-5,-,-,TRBJ1-6
CASRSTGRLGEKLFF,TGTGCCAGTAGGTCGACAGGCCGGCTAGGGGAAAAACTGTTTTTT,TRBV19,-,-,TRBJ1-4
CASIRILYSYEQYF,TGTGCCAGCATAAGGATACTATACTCCTACGAGCAGTACTTC,TRBV6-1,once,-,TRBJ2-7
CASSLWGLADSYNEQFF,TGTGCCAGCAGCTTATGGGGGCTAGCGGACTCCTACAATGAGCAGTTCTTC,TRBV7-6,-,-,TRBJ2-1
CASSTRAASTDTQYF,TGTGCCAGTAGTACGAGGGCAGCTAGCACAGATACGCAGTATTTT,TRBV19,few,-,TRBJ2-3
CAISAQRRTIGNEQFF,TGTGCCATCAGCGCCCAGCGGCGGACTATTGGAAATGAGCAGTTCTTC,TRBV10-3,-,-,TRBJ2-1
CASSLDTGSTEAFF,TGCGCCAGCAGCTTGGATACAGGGAGTACTGAAGCTTTCTTT,TRBV5-1,-,-,TRBJ1-1
CATSRDRRAWDTQYF,TGTGCCACCAGCAGGGACAGAAGGGCTTGGGATACGCAGTATTTT,TRBV15,-,-,TRBJ2-3
CASSLKLAGAGELFF,TGTGCCAGCAGCTTAAAACTAGCGGGAGCCGGGGAGCTGTTTTTT,TRBV7-3,-,TRBD2,TRBJ2-2
CAWGSLRTTDTQYF,TGTGCCTGGGGTTCCCTTCGGACAACAGATACGCAGTATTTT,TRBV30,few,-,TRBJ2-3
CASSLGQGSNEQFF,TGTGCCAGCAGCTTAGGCCAGGGCAGTAATGAGCAGTTCTTC,TRBV7-8,-,-,TRBJ2-1
CASSQESVERKYEQYF,TGCGCCAGCAGCCAAGAATCTGTCGAGCGGAAGTACGAGCAGTACTTC,TRBV4-1,-,-,TRBJ2-7
CASRPGLAGAYEQYF,TGTGCCAGCAGACCGGGGCTAGCGGGAGCCTACGAGCAGTACTTC,TRBV25-1,few,TRBD2,TRBJ2-7
CASIDSGSSYEQYF,TGTGCCAGCATAGATAGCGGGAGCTCCTACGAGCAGTACTTC,TRBV6-6,few,TRBD2,TRBJ2-7
CAWSDSRTRSWGANVLTF,TGTGCCTGGAGTGACTCGAGGACACGGAGTTGGGGGGCCAACGTCCTGACTTTC,TRBV30,-,-,TRBJ2-6
CSSSLGGGGTPSNQPQHF,TGTTCCAGCAGCTTAGGAGGGGGGGGGACACCTAGCAATCAGCCCCAGCATTTT,TRBV7-9,few,-,TRBJ1-5
CASSPDRGRADTQYF,TGTGCCAGCAGCCCAGACAGGGGAAGGGCAGATACGCAGTATTTT,TRBV7-9,-,TRBD1,TRBJ2-3
CASSQATGGVVQPQHF,TGCGCCAGCAGCCAAGCAACAGGGGGTGTAGTTCAGCCCCAGCATTTT,TRBV4-1,-,TRBD1,TRBJ1-5
CASSGPGGDTQYF,TGTGCCAGCAGCGGACCCGGAGGAGATACGCAGTATTTT,TRBV9,-,-,TRBJ2-3
CASSRDTQGDGELFF,TGTGCCAGCAGCCGGGACACCCAGGGAGACGGGGAGCTGTTTTTT,TRBV27,-,-,TRBJ2-2
CASSVSTYNEQFF,TGTGCCAGCAGCGTGAGCACCTACAATGAGCAGTTCTTC,TRBV5-5,-,-,TRBJ2-1
CASSVGSGTYNEQFF,TGTGCCAGCAGCGTAGGCAGCGGAACCTACAATGAGCAGTTCTTC,TRBV9,-,-,TRBJ2-1
CASSNRGGNTIYF,TGTGCCAGCAGCAACAGGGGCGGAAACACCATATATTTT,TRBV7-9,-,TRBD1,TRBJ1-3
CVPPTGRDSNQPQHF,TGTGTCCCCCCGACAGGTAGGGATAGCAATCAGCCCCAGCATTTT,TRBV28,few,-,TRBJ1-5
CASSRETSGSSYEQYF,TGCGCCAGCAGCCGCGAGACTAGCGGGTCCTCCTACGAGCAGTACTTC,TRBV4-1,-,TRBD2,TRBJ2-7
CASSYRTGQPQHF,TGTGCCAGCAGCTACCGGACAGGTCAGCCCCAGCATTTT,TRBV5-8,-,TRBD1,TRBJ1-5
CASTGRGAEAFF,TGTGCCAGCACTGGGAGGGGAGCCGAAGCTTTCTTC,TRBV25-1,-,-,TRBJ1-1
CASRLLRGGNGYTF,TGTGCCAGCAGACTATTACGGGGGGGCAATGGCTACACCTTC,TRBV28,-,-,TRBJ1-2